The 17 T cell receptor beta chains given below trace back to one sample, sequenced in a study of blood T cell repertoires in COVID-19. Measured with immunoSEQ multiplex PCR; TCRdb has only the in-frame clones, and not every one. This repertoire shows about 110,000 clones, less than 75% found once; its top ten account for around 1.9%. Input material: peripheral blood. The receptors stem from a woman between 40 and 55 years old with acute or convalescent COVID-19.

This clone came up a few times. The gene calls are TRBV7-3 and TRBJ2-2, with TRBD2 as a possible D gene (6 bases). This CDR3 spans 15 amino acids. Germline values: CDR1 SGHTA, CDR2 FQGTGA. V was shortened by 0 bases and J by 1 base, with 6 bases between the two germline ends. The CDR3 DNA reads as TGTGCCAGCAGCTTAACGGGGGGGAACACCGGGGAGCTGTTTTTT. Residues: CASSLTGGNTGELFF.

The rearrangement joins TRBV18 to TRBJ2-6; D might be TRBD1 (6 bases). This CDR3 spans 17 amino acids. V lost 2 bases and J lost 2, with 13 bases in between. Germline CDR1 KGHSH, CDR2 LQKENI. The CDR3 bases are TGTGCCAGCTCACCAACGTTGACAGGAACTGGGGCCAACGTCCTGACTTTC. Translated, it gives CASSPTLTGTGANVLTF.

The V call is TRBV27, the J call TRBJ1-1, with D maybe TRBD1 (6 bases). The CDR3 runs to 15 residues. Trimming removed 4 bases from V and 1 base from J, with 13 bases in between. CDR1 and CDR2 (germline): MNHEY, SMNVEV (reference sequence). The CDR3 nucleotides read TGTGCCAGCAGTTCCCCAGGGGCCGCGAACACTGAAGCTTTCTTT. Encoded protein: CASSSPGAANTEAFF.

The chain combines TRBV6-4 with TRBJ2-1; weak D call: TRBD2 (5 bases). CDR1 MRHNA and CDR2 SNTAGT come from the germline V gene. V lost 4 bases to trimming and J lost 7 bases, with 17 bases between them. This CDR3 has 15 residues. The CDR3 is CASSVLGEGGNEQFF. The CDR3 DNA sequence: TGTGCCAGCAGTGTTTTAGGAGAGGGTGGGAATGAGCAGTTCTTC.

In this sample, this clone turned up a few times. The chain couples TRBV5-5 to TRBJ1-3; tentative D call: TRBD1 (5 bases). V was cut by 2 bases and J by 0 bases, with 6 bases left in between. CDR1 SGHKS and CDR2 YYEKEE come from the germline V gene (reference sequence). The CDR3 runs 14 residues. CDR3 protein: CASSLGDSGNTIYF. The CDR3 DNA reads TGTGCCAGCAGCTTAGGGGACTCTGGAAACACCATATATTTT.

The V and J genes are TRBV6-5 and TRBJ2-7, with D unresolved. The ends were cut back, 8 bases at V and 3 bases at J, with 8 bases in the middle. The length of the CDR3 is 11 residues. The V gene's germline CDR1 is MNHEY and CDR2 SVGAGI. The CDR3 DNA is TGTGCCAGCCAGGCGAACTACGAGCAGTACTTC. Encoded protein: CASQANYEQYF.

The chain recombines TRBV7-2 with TRBJ1-5; 8 bases fit TRBD1. The CDR3 consists of 14 residues. Germline V gene data show CDR1 as SGHTA and CDR2 as FQGNSA. Trimming cost V 5 bases and J 4 bases; bases outside gene matches: 4. CDR3 amino acids: CASSPRTGNQPQHF. In DNA, the CDR3 is TGTGCCAGCAGCCCTAGGACAGGGAATCAGCCCCAGCATTTT.

The chain uses TRBV28 and TRBJ2-5; 11 nucleotides align to TRBD2. The CDR3 sequence is 17 residues long. J lost 1 base, V lost 5 bases, and 9 bases had no gene match. The germline gives CDR1 MDHEN, CDR2 SYDVKM. The CDR3 protein is CASSLSASGGPQETQYF. CDR3 in DNA: TGTGCCAGCAGTCTCTCCGCTAGCGGGGGGCCCCAAGAGACCCAGTACTTC.

V is TRBV5-4 and J is TRBJ1-6, with TRBD1 matching 11 bases. CDR3 length equals 17 residues. Germline CDR1 and CDR2: SGHNT and YYREEE (reference sequence). J lost 11 bases, V lost 0 bases, and 10 bases had no gene match. The CDR3 is CASSLAGQGGVGAPLHF. CDR3 nucleotide sequence: TGTGCCAGCAGCTTGGCGGGACAGGGGGGAGTTGGCGCACCCCTCCACTTT.

The V and J genes are TRBV11-1 and TRBJ2-3; TRBD1 is a possible D gene (6 bases). This CDR3 has 14 amino acids. Germline assignment: CDR1 SGHAT and CDR2 FQDESV (reference sequence). V was cut by 5 bases and J by 1 base, with 10 bases left in between. The CDR3 DNA follows: TGTGCCAGCAGCCGTGGGACACGCACAGATACGCAGTATTTT. As protein: CASSRGTRTDTQYF.

V gene TRBV5-5 combines with J gene TRBJ2-3; no clear D gene. CDR1 is SGHKS, CDR2 YYEKEE, per germline (reference sequence). The V gene lost 5 bases and the J gene lost 2 bases, with 9 bases spanning the gap. CDR3 length: 13 residues. The CDR3 nucleotides read TGTGCCAGCAGTCGGGTCTTCACAGATACGCAGTATTTT. Protein sequence: CASSRVFTDTQYF.

The J gene is TRBJ2-5, the V gene TRBV5-6; 7 nucleotides line up with TRBD2. Germline V gene lookup returns CDR1 SGHDT and CDR2 YYEEEE. CDR3 length: 17 residues. The junction had 17 bases not matched to a gene; V was cut back by 2 bases and J by 7 bases. The CDR3 region is CASSFRVVAGHGATQYF. DNA of the CDR3: TGTGCCAGCAGCTTTCGGGTGGTAGCGGGCCACGGCGCGACCCAGTACTTC.

This clone was counted between two and nine times. The chain carries TRBV28 and TRBJ1-1; a weak D match, TRBD1 (5 bases). CDR1 is MDHEN and CDR2 is SYDVKM in the germline V gene. CDR3 length equals 15 residues. Trimming cost V 5 bases and J 1 base, with 14 bases left between them. The CDR3 protein is CASSGGWAGNTEAFF. The CDR3 DNA reads as TGTGCCAGCAGTGGGGGGTGGGCAGGGAACACTGAAGCTTTCTTT.

The chain employs TRBV6-6 and TRBJ1-1, with unresolved D. Trimming removed 6 bases at V and 9 bases at J, with 11 bases between. Germline lookup yields CDR1 MNHNY and CDR2 SVGAGI (reference sequence). The CDR3 runs to 11 residues. The CDR3 spells CASRLGEKAFF. CDR3 sequence (DNA): TGTGCCAGCAGGCTTGGGGAGAAAGCTTTCTTT.

CDR3 region: CASSLGGYNQPQHF. CDR3 DNA sequence: TGTGCCAGCAGCTTGGGCGGGTACAATCAGCCCCAGCATTTT. V gene TRBV5-6 combines with J gene TRBJ1-5; D remains unclear. V was trimmed by 0 bases and J by 3 bases, leaving 7 bases between them. This CDR3 region has 14 residues. Germline assignment: CDR1 SGHDT and CDR2 YYEEEE. Filled out from reference TRBV5-6 and TRBJ1-5, the complete variable domain reads DAGVTQSPTHLIKTRGQQVTLRCSPKSGHDTVSWYQQALGQGPQFIFQYYEEEERQRGNFPDRFSGHQFPNYSSELNVNALLLGDSALYLCASSLGGYNQPQHFGDGTRLSIL.

The rearrangement joins TRBV10-2 to TRBJ2-5; 11 nucleotides line up with TRBD2. The CDR3 runs 14 residues. V gave up 3 bases and J gave up 4 bases; unmatched junction bases: 1. From germline, CDR1 is WSHSY and CDR2 SAAADI. As DNA, the CDR3 is TGCGCCAGCAGTGACCTAGCGGGGGGAGAGACCCAGTACTTC. Amino acids: CASSDLAGGETQYF.

The chain couples TRBV30 to TRBJ1-5; D unresolved. CDR1 and CDR2 (germline): GTSNPN, SVGIG (reference sequence). This CDR3 is built from 13 residues. V lost 5 bases, J lost 7 bases, and 15 bases lay in between. CDR3: CAWCGQLGQPQHF. CDR3 sequence (DNA): TGTGCCTGGTGCGGGCAGCTAGGGCAGCCCCAGCATTTT.